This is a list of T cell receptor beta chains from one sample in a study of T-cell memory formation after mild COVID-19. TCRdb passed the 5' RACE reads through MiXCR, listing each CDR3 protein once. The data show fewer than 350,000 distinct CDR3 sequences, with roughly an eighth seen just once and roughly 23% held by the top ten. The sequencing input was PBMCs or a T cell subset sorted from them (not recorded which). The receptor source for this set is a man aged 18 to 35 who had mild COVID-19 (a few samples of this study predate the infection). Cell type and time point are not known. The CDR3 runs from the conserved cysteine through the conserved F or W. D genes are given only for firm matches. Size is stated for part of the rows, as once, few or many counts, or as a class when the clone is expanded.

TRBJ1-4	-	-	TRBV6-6	CASYGTRNEKLFF	TGTGCCAGCTATGGGACAAGAAATGAAAAACTGTTTTTT
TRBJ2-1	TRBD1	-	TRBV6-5	CASRNPDRDEQFF	TGTGCCAGCAGAAACCCGGACAGGGATGAGCAGTTCTTC
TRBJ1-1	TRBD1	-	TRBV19	CASSINRGTTEAFF	TGTGCCAGTAGTATCAACAGGGGAACCACTGAAGCTTTCTTT
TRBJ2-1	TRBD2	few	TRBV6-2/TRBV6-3	CASSFTLADLYNEQFF	TGTGCCAGCAGTTTCACCCTAGCGGACCTCTACAATGAGCAGTTCTTC
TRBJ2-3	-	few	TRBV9	CASSQTTSRGDTQYF	TGTGCCAGCAGCCAAACAACTAGCCGGGGAGATACGCAGTATTTT
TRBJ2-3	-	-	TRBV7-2	CASSLEGAKRGTQYF	TGTGCCAGCAGCTTAGAAGGGGCTAAGCGAGGGACGCAGTATTTT
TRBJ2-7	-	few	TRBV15	CATSRGGAEHSYEQYF	TGTGCCACCAGCAGAGGAGGGGCCGAACACTCCTACGAGCAGTACTTC
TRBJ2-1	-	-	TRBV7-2	CASSLWGRTRNEQFF	TGTGCCAGCAGCTTGTGGGGGCGAACCAGGAATGAGCAGTTCTTC
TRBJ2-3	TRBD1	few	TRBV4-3	CASSPPGQEGTDTQYF	TGCGCCAGCAGCCCTCCGGGACAGGAAGGGACAGATACGCAGTATTTT
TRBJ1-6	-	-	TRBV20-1	CSAQDRSQNSPLHF	TGCAGTGCCCAAGACAGGAGTCAGAATTCACCCCTCCACTTT
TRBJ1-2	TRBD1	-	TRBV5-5	CASSLADRDGREGYTF	TGTGCCAGCAGCTTGGCAGACAGGGACGGTCGAGAGGGCTACACCTTC
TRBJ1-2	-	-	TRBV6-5	CASSYGASGGGYTF	TGTGCCAGCAGTTATGGGGCGTCGGGGGGAGGCTACACCTTC
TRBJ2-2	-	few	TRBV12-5	CATLLGANTGELFF	TGTGCTACCCTCCTGGGGGCTAACACCGGGGAGCTGTTTTTT